These T cell receptor beta chains were read from a single sample in a study of blood T cell repertoires in COVID-19. TCRdb's copy holds only in-frame clones and misses some; the assay was immunoSEQ multiplex PCR. This table holds 60,000 to 70,000 clones, roughly nine tenths found once. Sequenced sample: peripheral blood. Receptors originate from a man aged 45-60 years with active COVID-19. Both conserved end residues are part of each CDR3. The D gene is left open where the match is weak. Clone size is given for some rows only: seen once, a few or many times, or a class if the clone is expanded.

TRBJ2-3 | NA | TRBD2 | TRBV12-3/TRBV12-4 | CASILAGGDTQYF | TGTGCCAGCATACTAGCGGGGGGAGATACGCAGTATTTT
TRBJ2-3 | NA | NA | TRBV2 | CASSEERFTQYF | TGTGCCAGCAGTGAGGAGAGATTCACGCAGTATTTT
TRBJ1-5 | NA | NA | TRBV11-2 | CASTPKELSNQPQHF | TGTGCCAGCACCCCAAAGGAGTTAAGCAATCAGCCCCAGCATTTT
TRBJ1-5 | few | NA | TRBV28 | CASSLVTSYQPQHF | TGTGCCAGCAGTTTAGTGACATCATATCAGCCCCAGCATTTT
TRBJ2-7 | NA | TRBD1 | TRBV28 | CASRSGQATDYEQYF | TGTGCCAGCAGGTCAGGACAGGCGACAGACTACGAGCAGTACTTC
TRBJ1-5 | NA | NA | TRBV10-3 | CAISGQANQPQHF | TGTGCCATCAGTGGCCAGGCCAATCAGCCCCAGCATTTT
TRBJ2-5 | NA | NA | TRBV24-1 | CATSDRDNTQETQYF | TGTGCCACCAGTGACCGGGACAACACCCAAGAGACCCAGTACTTC
TRBJ1-6 | NA | NA | TRBV7-9 | CASSLKGDNSPLHF | TGTGCCAGCAGCTTAAAAGGGGATAATTCACCCCTCCACTTT
TRBJ2-2 | once | NA | TRBV9 | CASSANLLLTNTGELFF | TGTGCCAGCAGCGCCAACCTCCTACTCACGAACACCGGGGAGCTGTTTTTT
TRBJ1-2 | NA | NA | TRBV18 | CASSPGGLYGYTF | TGTGCCAGCTCACCTGGGGGCCTCTATGGCTACACCTTC
TRBJ1-2 | NA | NA | TRBV2 | CASRDSQNYGYTF | TGTGCCAGCCGGGACTCCCAGAACTATGGCTACACCTTC
TRBJ2-4 | NA | NA | TRBV5-1 | CASSLGGSLAKNIQYF | TGCGCCAGCAGCTTGGGAGGCAGCTTAGCCAAAAACATTCAGTACTTC
TRBJ1-1 | NA | NA | TRBV11-2 | CASRQGNTEAFF | TGTGCCAGCAGGCAGGGGAACACTGAAGCTTTCTTT
TRBJ1-2 | NA | TRBD1 | TRBV5-1 | CASRRGTGMKDYGYTF | TGCGCCAGCAGACGGGGGACAGGGATGAAGGACTATGGCTACACCTTC
TRBJ1-1 | NA | NA | TRBV7-9 | CASSFNSMNTEAFF | TGTGCCAGCAGCTTTAACAGCATGAACACTGAAGCTTTCTTT
TRBJ2-7 | NA | TRBD1 | TRBV5-1 | CASSLGQGGPYEQYF | TGCGCCAGCAGCTTGGGACAGGGGGGGCCCTACGAGCAGTACTTC
TRBJ2-7 | NA | NA | TRBV10-3 | CAISAAGGSSYEQYF | TGTGCCATCAGTGCTGCCGGAGGGAGCTCCTACGAGCAGTACTTC
TRBJ2-1 | NA | NA | TRBV28 | CASSLSAGYNEQFF | TGTGCCAGCAGTTTATCCGCAGGTTACAATGAGCAGTTCTTC
TRBJ2-7 | NA | NA | TRBV28 | CASSPTAWGGRYEQYF | TGTGCCAGCAGTCCCACCGCGTGGGGGGGGCGTTACGAGCAGTACTTC
TRBJ2-1 | NA | NA | TRBV7-2 | CASSFRSPHEQFF | TGTGCCAGCAGCTTCCGGTCGCCCCATGAGCAGTTCTTC
TRBJ2-7 | NA | TRBD2 | TRBV7-4 | CASSCDPSGRSSYEQYF | TGTGCCAGCAGTTGCGACCCTAGCGGGAGGAGCTCCTACGAGCAGTACTTC
TRBJ2-5 | NA | NA | TRBV5-1 | CASSLDPSRLETQYF | TGCGCCAGCAGCTTGGATCCATCGAGGTTAGAGACCCAGTACTTC
TRBJ2-3 | NA | NA | TRBV4-2 | CASSQWGTPSGTDTQYF | TGTGCCAGCAGCCAGTGGGGGACTCCCTCCGGCACAGATACGCAGTATTTT
TRBJ2-5 | NA | TRBD1 | TRBV5-6 | CASSSGTGSGQETQYF | TGTGCCAGCAGCTCCGGGACAGGGTCCGGCCAAGAGACCCAGTACTTC
TRBJ1-5 | NA | TRBD1 | TRBV11-2 | CASSQDRANQPQHF | TGTGCCAGCAGCCAGGACAGGGCCAATCAGCCCCAGCATTTT
TRBJ2-2 | once | NA | TRBV12-2 | CASRSPDRANTGELFF | TGTGCAAGTCGCTCACCGGACAGAGCGAACACCGGGGAGCTGTTTTTT
TRBJ1-5 | few | TRBD1 | TRBV28 | CASITGTGPSPQHF | TGTGCCAGCATAACCGGGACAGGCCCATCGCCCCAGCATTTT
TRBJ1-5 | NA | NA | TRBV9 | CASSVKGRSSNQPQHF | TGTGCCAGCAGCGTAAAGGGGAGGAGTTCCAATCAGCCCCAGCATTTT
TRBJ2-7 | NA | TRBD2 | TRBV28 | CASNPSGRVHEQYF | TGTGCCAGCAACCCTAGCGGGAGGGTACACGAGCAGTACTTC
TRBJ1-2 | NA | NA | TRBV4-1 | CASSLGAGYTF | TGCGCCAGCAGCTTAGGGGCTGGCTACACCTTC
TRBJ2-7 | NA | TRBD2 | TRBV28 | CASSRLAGVGAPYEQYF | TGTGCCAGCAGCCGACTAGCGGGAGTTGGGGCCCCCTACGAGCAGTACTTC
TRBJ1-3 | NA | NA | TRBV7-2 | CASSLAGTIPSGNTIYF | TGTGCCAGCAGCTTAGCGGGGACAATACCCTCTGGAAACACCATATATTTT
TRBJ2-7 | NA | TRBD1 | TRBV29-1 | CSGRGQVGEQYF | TGCAGCGGCCGGGGACAGGTGGGGGAGCAGTACTTC
TRBJ1-6 | NA | NA | TRBV3-1/TRBV3-2 | CASSLAQHNSPLHF | TGTGCCAGCAGCCTGGCACAGCACAATTCACCCCTCCACTTT
TRBJ2-1 | NA | NA | TRBV7-9 | CASSSGQSTLNEQFF | TGTGCCAGCAGCTCCGGACAGAGTACGCTCAATGAGCAGTTCTTC
TRBJ1-5 | NA | NA | TRBV9 | CASSVAGSGQPQHF | TGTGCCAGCAGCGTAGCCGGTTCGGGTCAGCCCCAGCATTTT
TRBJ2-1 | NA | NA | TRBV6-2/TRBV6-3 | CASSTRDTSYEQFF | TGTGCCAGCAGCACCCGGGACACTTCATATGAGCAGTTCTTC
TRBJ2-2 | once | NA | TRBV7-9 | CASRETRTGELFF | TGTGCCAGCAGGGAGACCCGCACCGGGGAGCTGTTTTTT
TRBJ1-1 | NA | TRBD1 | TRBV19 | CASSRQGRTEAFF | TGTGCCAGTTCAAGACAGGGACGGACTGAAGCTTTCTTT
TRBJ2-3 | few | NA | TRBV2 | CASSDGGTDTQYF | TGTGCCAGCAGTGACGGTGGCACAGATACGCAGTATTTT